The entry below gives a single T cell receptor beta chain sequence along with its context. These data belong to a study of blood T cell repertoires in COVID-19. Looking at the study overall: Acute and convalescent COVID-19 specimens originated in the United States, Italy and Spain. Sources were T cells, B-cell-depleted T cells, or PBMCs; the material itself was cDNA or gDNA.

The data were produced by immunoSEQ multiplex PCR, yet TCRdb's version contains in-frame clones alone and is incomplete. This table has tens of thousands of clones, approximately 80% appearing once. The V end was cut by 5 bases, the J end by 10 bases, with 19 bases between. Germline CDR1 KGHDR, CDR2 SFDVKD. The CDR3 has 14 amino acids. The chain carries TRBV24-1 and TRBJ1-1; no clear D gene. This clonotype originated in a man aged 25-40 years with COVID-19, enrolled during active disease. The sequenced sample was peripheral blood. The CDR3, as DNA: TGTGCCACCAGTGGCGCGGAGGGCGGCGGTAGAGCTTTCTTT. It translates to CATSGAEGGGRAFF.